This record concerns one T cell receptor beta chain sequence. Its matching antigen is unknown. The source of the sample is a study of siplizumab effects on memory and regulatory T cells. Unstimulated naive, memory, effector memory and TEMRA subsets were sequenced, and this was done in a few donor pairs. Findings and caveats of the study: In unstimulated cells, naive T cells appeared more diverse than memory T cells and seemed major alloresponse contributors. Left unconfirmed was the suppressive function of proliferating Tregs from siplizumab cultures.

About 10^5 TCR templates were assayed per sample. Measured with immunoSEQ multiplex PCR; TCRdb has only the in-frame clones, and not every one. The data show about 60,000 clones, less than 90% seen once. This CDR3 is 15 amino acids long. Germline CDR1 SGHRS, CDR2 YFSETQ. Trimming took 4 bases from V and 7 from J; bases not matched to a gene: 7. This TCR was recovered from a human donor in good health. Sequencing was done on a sample of memory CD4+ T cells sorted from blood. This chain uses TRBV5-1 with TRBJ1-6; 8 nucleotides line up with TRBD1. CDR3 sequence (DNA): TGCGCCAGCAGCCCTGGACAGGGCAACAATTCACCCCTCCACTTT. The encoded protein is CASSPGQGNNSPLHF.